This T cell receptor (beta chain) was obtained from a study of identifying expanded T cells in peripheral blood. No infections or other immune events were documented during collection. Between the trimmed V and J ends, which lost 5 bases and 6 bases, there was a span of 8 bases. CDR1 is MNHEY and CDR2 is SVGAGI in the germline V gene. The CDR3 runs 11 residues. The repertoire was sequenced with immunoSEQ multiplex PCR; TCRdb's copy has only in-frame clones and lacks some. The repertoire holds 75,000 to 95,000 clones, with around nine tenths as singletons. Sequencing was carried out using blood. The rearrangement uses TRBV6-5 and TRBJ2-7; D may be TRBD2 (6 bases). This clonotype was obtained from a person aged 18 to 70 in good health. CDR3 in DNA: TGTGCCAGCAGTGCGCGGGGCGAGCAGTACTTC. As protein: CASSARGEQYF.